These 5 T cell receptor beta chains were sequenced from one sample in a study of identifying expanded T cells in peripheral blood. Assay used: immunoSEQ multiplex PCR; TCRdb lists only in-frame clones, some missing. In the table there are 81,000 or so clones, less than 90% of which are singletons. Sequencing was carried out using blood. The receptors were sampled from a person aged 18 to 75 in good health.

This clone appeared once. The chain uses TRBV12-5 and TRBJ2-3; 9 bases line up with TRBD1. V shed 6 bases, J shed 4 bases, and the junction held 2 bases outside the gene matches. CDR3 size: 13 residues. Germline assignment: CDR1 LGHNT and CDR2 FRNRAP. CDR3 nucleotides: TGTGCTAGTGGCAGGACAGGGGCAGATACGCAGTATTTT. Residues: CASGRTGADTQYF.

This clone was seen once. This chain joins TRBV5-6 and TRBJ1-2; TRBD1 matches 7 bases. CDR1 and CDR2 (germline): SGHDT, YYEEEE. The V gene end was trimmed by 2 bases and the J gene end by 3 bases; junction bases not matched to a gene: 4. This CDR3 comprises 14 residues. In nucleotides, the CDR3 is TGTGCCAGCAGCTTACCGGGACAGCACTATGGCTACACCTTC. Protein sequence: CASSLPGQHYGYTF.

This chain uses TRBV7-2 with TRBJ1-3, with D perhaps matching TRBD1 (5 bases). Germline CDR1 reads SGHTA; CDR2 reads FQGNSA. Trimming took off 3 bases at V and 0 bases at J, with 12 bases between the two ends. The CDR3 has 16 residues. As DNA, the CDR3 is TGTGCCAGCAGCTTGAGCCCAGGGAACTCTGGAAACACCATATATTTT. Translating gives CASSLSPGNSGNTIYF.

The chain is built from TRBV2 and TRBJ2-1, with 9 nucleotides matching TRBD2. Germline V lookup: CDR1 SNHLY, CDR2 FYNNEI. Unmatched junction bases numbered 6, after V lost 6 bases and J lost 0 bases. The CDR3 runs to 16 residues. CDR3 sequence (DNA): TGTGCCAGCAGAGCCGGACTAGCGCTCTCCTACAATGAGCAGTTCTTC. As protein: CASRAGLALSYNEQFF.

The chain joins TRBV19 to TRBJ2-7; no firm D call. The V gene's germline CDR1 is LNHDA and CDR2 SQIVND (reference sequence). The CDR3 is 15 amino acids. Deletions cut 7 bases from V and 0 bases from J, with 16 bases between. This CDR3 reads CASTETGVGSYEQYF. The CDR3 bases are TGTGCCAGTACCGAAACGGGCGTCGGCTCCTACGAGCAGTACTTC.